The sequence of this T cell receptor (beta chain) was determined in a study of blood T cell repertoires in COVID-19. Overall study: The origin of the acute and convalescent COVID-19 samples was the United States, Italy and Spain. The cDNA or gDNA used as material had been derived from T cells, B-cell-depleted T cells, or PBMCs.

The CDR3 spans 16 residues. Germline V gene data show CDR1 as KGHDR and CDR2 as SFDVKD. V was clipped by 8 bases and J by 1 base; unmatched bases: 5. As originally analysed: Reference gene primer amplification yielded estimated nucleated cell counts. Clones were sequenced by immunoSEQ multiplex PCR, and TCRdb holds only the in-frame ones, with some missing. V and J calls plus clone size are reproduced from that table; the DNA served to infer D and trimming. The sample lists approximately 110,000 clones; about 85% were seen once. The source material was peripheral blood. This clonotype originated in a human donor in a cohort sampled during active COVID-19. The chain recombines TRBV24-1 with TRBJ2-2, with 11 bases identical to TRBD2. The CDR3 reads CATMGTSGENTGELFF. CDR3 sequence (DNA): TGTGCCACCATGGGGACTAGCGGCGAGAACACCGGGGAGCTGTTTTTT.